This T cell receptor beta chain is from a study of T cells expressing NK-cell markers. Overall study: Sorted CD3+CD56-NKG2C+, CD3+CD56+NKG2C- and CD3+CD56+NKG2C+ T cells were the source of the TCR beta repertoires. The study sequenced eight donors, seven HCMV-seropositive and one seronegative. Study-wide results and caveats: Clarity on HCMV specificity was lacking for the expanded NKG2C+ T cell clones.

TCR beta libraries carry UMIs added by 5'RACE template switching. TCRdb reprocessed the 5' RACE reads, keeping one entry per CDR3 protein, no DNA. This sample carries 200,000 to 300,000 distinct CDR3 sequences, with about 0.4% going to the ten biggest clones. Germline assignment: CDR1 MGHDK and CDR2 SYGVNS. The CDR3 spans 13 residues. Details on this clonotype: Its antigen is still unknown.

The sample was blood T cells: a sorted CD56 or NKG2C T cell subset, CD4+ or CD8+ T cells, or bulk PBMC T cells (not recorded which). This TCR derives from a man aged 18 to 30 in good health. The rearrangement uses TRBV25-1 and TRBJ2-1; TCRdb's D gene call, TRBD2, goes unchecked for lack of DNA. The CDR3 region is CASSEYGREMQFF.